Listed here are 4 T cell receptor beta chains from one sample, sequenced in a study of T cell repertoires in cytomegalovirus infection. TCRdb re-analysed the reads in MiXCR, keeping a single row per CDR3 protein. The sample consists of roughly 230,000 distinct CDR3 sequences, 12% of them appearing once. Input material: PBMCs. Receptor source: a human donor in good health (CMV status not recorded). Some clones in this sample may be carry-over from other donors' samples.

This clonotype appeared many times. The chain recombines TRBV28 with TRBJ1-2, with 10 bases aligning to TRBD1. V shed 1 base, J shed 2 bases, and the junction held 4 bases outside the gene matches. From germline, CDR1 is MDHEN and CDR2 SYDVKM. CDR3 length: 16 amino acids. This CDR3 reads CASSLFLGQGNYGYTF. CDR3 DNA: TGTGCCAGCAGTTTATTCTTGGGACAGGGGAACTATGGCTACACCTTC.

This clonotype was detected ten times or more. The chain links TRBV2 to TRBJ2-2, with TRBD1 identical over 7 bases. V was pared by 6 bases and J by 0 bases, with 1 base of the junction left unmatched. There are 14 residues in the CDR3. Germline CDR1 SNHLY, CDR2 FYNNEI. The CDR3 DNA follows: TGTGCCAGCAGGGGGACAGCGAACACCGGGGAGCTGTTTTTT. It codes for CASRGTANTGELFF.

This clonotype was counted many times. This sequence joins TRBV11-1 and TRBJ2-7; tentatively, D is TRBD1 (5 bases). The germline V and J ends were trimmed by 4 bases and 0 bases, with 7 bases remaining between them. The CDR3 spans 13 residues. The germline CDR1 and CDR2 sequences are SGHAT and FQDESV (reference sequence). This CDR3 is CASSSGHSYEQYF. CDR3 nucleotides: TGTGCCAGCAGCTCCGGACACTCCTACGAGCAGTACTTC.

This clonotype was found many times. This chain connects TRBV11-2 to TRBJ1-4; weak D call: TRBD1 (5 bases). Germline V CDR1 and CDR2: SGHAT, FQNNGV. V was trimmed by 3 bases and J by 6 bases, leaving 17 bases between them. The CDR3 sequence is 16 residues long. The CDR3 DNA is TGTGCCAGCAGCTTCGGGGCAGGGTCCAGAGATGAAAAACTGTTTTTT. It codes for CASSFGAGSRDEKLFF.